This T cell receptor (beta chain) was documented in a study of cytomegalovirus exposure and HLA in healthy donors. General study findings and limits: Later examination showed HLA-associated TCR beta chains had greater clonal expansion than equally common others.

The donors, nominally healthy at sampling, likely had unrecorded immune exposures. Notes on this clone: Its antigen remains unidentified.

Per germline, CDR1 LNHDA and CDR2 SQIVND (reference sequence). This CDR3 comprises 15 residues. Trimming pared 1 base from V and 11 bases from J, leaving 18 bases between. The PCR ran on 60 Vbeta and 13 Jbeta primers. Libraries were prepared by immunoSEQ multiplex PCR; TCRdb keeps only in-frame clonotypes and omits some of them. The sample holds 140,000 or so clones, about 79% seen once. V usage is TRBV19 and J usage is TRBJ1-5; D is perhaps TRBD1 (5 bases). Sample: PBMCs. This TCR was sampled from a woman in her twenties or thirties in good health and CMV-seronegative. The CDR3 nucleotides are TGTGCCAGTAGTATAGCGGGGGACTTTTCCGTGGCCCAGCATTTT. Its translation: CASSIAGDFSVAQHF.